This T cell receptor (beta chain) was sequenced during a study of blood T cell repertoires in COVID-19. Overall study context: In each case, the material was cDNA or gDNA derived from T cells, B-cell-depleted T cells, or PBMCs.

This CDR3 is 15 amino acids long. Per germline, CDR1 KGHSH and CDR2 LQKENI. The V end lost 2 bases, the J end lost 2 bases, and 9 bases lay between the germline ends. Assay used: immunoSEQ multiplex PCR; TCRdb lists only in-frame clones, some missing. Among 250,000 to 300,000 clones listed, just over 90% were seen once. The chain is built from TRBV18 and TRBJ1-4; perhaps TRBD1 as D (5 bases). The sample was peripheral blood. The TCR was taken from a woman in her twenties or thirties with COVID-19, enrolled during active disease. Here the CDR3 reads CASSPSGATNEKLFF. As DNA, the CDR3 is TGTGCCAGCTCACCAAGCGGGGCGACTAATGAAAAACTGTTTTTT.